What follows are 6 T cell receptor beta chains derived from one specimen sequenced in a study of human T cells and chemical hapten exposure. Using its own MiXCR run on the RACE reads, TCRdb lists one record per CDR3 protein. The repertoire includes about 43,000 distinct CDR3 sequences, about 3.5% of them detected once, and approximately 6.7% sits in the top ten. The time point denotes: patch test 2, 6 weeks after DPC sensitization. The treatment: therapeutic diphenylcyclopropenone sensitization with weekly scalp DPC. The sample here was whole blood, taken in connection with sensitization to the hapten diphenylcyclopropenone (DPC). These receptor sequences come from a man aged 35-49 years with alopecia areata. Some clones in this sample may be carry-over from other donors' samples.

This clonotype ranks as medium-sized. The V gene is TRBV28, the J gene TRBJ2-3; TRBD2 aligns across 9 bases. The ends lost 6 bases at V and 5 bases at J; junction bases unmatched: 6. Germline V CDR1 and CDR2: MDHEN, SYDVKM. The CDR3 runs to 14 residues. CDR3 nucleotide sequence: TGTGCCAGCAGAGGAAGCGGGAGGTTAGATACGCAGTATTTT. It is translated as CASRGSGRLDTQYF. Looking up the rest from reference TRBV28 and TRBJ2-3 gives the full variable domain: DVKVTQSSRYLVKRTGEKVFLECVQDMDHENMFWYRQDPGLGLRLIYFSYDVKMKEKGDIPEGYSVSREKKERFSLILESASTNQTSMYLCASRGSGRLDTQYFGPGTRLTVL.

Points on this clonotype: A much larger clone lies a single base off, so this may be a read error. This chain connects TRBV29-1 to TRBJ1-1; D ambiguous. The CDR3 has 11 residues. Germline V gives CDR1 SQVTM, CDR2 ANQGSEA. In DNA, the CDR3 is TGCAGTTCCTCACAGAACACTGATGCTTTCTTT. Its protein is CSSSQNTDAFF.

This clonotype ranks as large (0.1 to 1%). The chain is built from TRBV7-9 and TRBJ2-7; D remains ambiguous. The CDR3 has 14 amino acids. Trimming removed 5 bases at V and 2 bases at J, with 13 bases between. CDR1 is SEHNR and CDR2 is FQNEAQ in the germline V gene (reference sequence). The CDR3 DNA is TGTGCCAGCAGCGAAGGGTTAAACGCCTACGAGCAGTACTTC. This encodes CASSEGLNAYEQYF. Complete variable domain (other parts from reference TRBV7-9 and TRBJ2-7): DTGVSQNPRHKITKRGQNVTFRCDPISEHNRLYWYRQTLGQGPEFLTYFQNEAQLEKSRLLSDRFSAERPKGSFSTLEIQRTEQGDSAMYLCASSEGLNAYEQYFGPGTRLTVT.

This clonotype has a count of ten or more. V is TRBV20-1 and J is TRBJ2-2, with TRBD2 as a possible D gene (5 bases). Germline loops: CDR1 DFQATT, CDR2 SNEGSKA (reference sequence). V was cut by 6 bases and J by 5 bases, with 16 bases left in between. This CDR3 region has 14 residues. The CDR3 DNA follows: TGCAGTGCCATACGAGAGGGCGGAACCGGGGAGCTGTTTTTT. Amino acids: CSAIREGGTGELFF.

In its sample, this clonotype was seen many times. The rearrangement uses TRBV5-1 and TRBJ2-5; the match to TRBD1 covers 10 bases. V shed 4 bases, J shed 5 bases, and the junction held 8 bases outside the gene matches. The CDR3 spans 15 residues. Per the germline V gene, CDR1 is SGHRS and CDR2 is YFSETQ. CDR3 loop: CASSVTGGLAETQYF. The CDR3, as DNA: TGCGCCAGCAGCGTGACAGGGGGCCTTGCGGAGACCCAGTACTTC.

This clonotype occurred many times. This chain connects TRBV7-8 to TRBJ1-3, with D unclear. Trimming took off 5 bases at V and 0 bases at J, with 17 bases between the two ends. CDR3 length equals 17 residues. Looked up from germline, CDR1 is SGHVS and CDR2 is FQNEAQ. Here the CDR3 DNA reads TGTGCCAGCAGCGCTAATCCAGACCCCTCCTCTGGAAACACCATATATTTT. As protein: CASSANPDPSSGNTIYF.